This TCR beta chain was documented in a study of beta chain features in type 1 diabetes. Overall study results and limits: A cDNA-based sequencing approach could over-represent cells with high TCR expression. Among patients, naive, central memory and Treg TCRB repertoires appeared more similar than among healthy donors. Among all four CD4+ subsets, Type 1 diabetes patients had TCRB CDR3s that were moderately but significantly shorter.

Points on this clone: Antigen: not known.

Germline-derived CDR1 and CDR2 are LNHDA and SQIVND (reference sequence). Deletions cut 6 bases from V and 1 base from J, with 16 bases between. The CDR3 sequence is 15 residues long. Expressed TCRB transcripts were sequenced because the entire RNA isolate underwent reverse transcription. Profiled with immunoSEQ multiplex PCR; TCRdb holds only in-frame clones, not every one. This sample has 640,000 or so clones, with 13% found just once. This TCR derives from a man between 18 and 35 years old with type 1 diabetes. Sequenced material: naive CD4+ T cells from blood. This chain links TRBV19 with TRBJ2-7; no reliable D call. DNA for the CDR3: TGTGCCAGTAGCTCCGGTGGCAGGCCGTCCTACGAGCAGTACTTC. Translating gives CASSSGGRPSYEQYF.